These 27 T cell receptor beta chains originate from one sample sequenced in a study of early T cells in non-severe SARS-CoV-2 infection. TCRdb recomputed calls from the 5' RACE reads with MiXCR, one row per CDR3 protein. Of about 58,000 distinct CDR3 sequences listed, 6.5% to 8.5% are singletons. Sequenced material: whole blood. These receptors were collected from an adult who was a healthcare worker with PCR-confirmed SARS-CoV-2 infection or an uninfected control (not recorded which).

This clonotype was counted many times. The genes are TRBV20-1 and TRBJ2-1; D may be TRBD2 (6 bases). CDR3 length: 13 residues. Trimming pared 3 bases from V and 3 bases from J, leaving 9 bases between. Germline CDR1 DFQATT, CDR2 SNEGSKA (reference sequence). The CDR3 reads CSASGGIYNEQFF. DNA for the CDR3: TGCAGTGCTAGCGGGGGTATCTACAATGAGCAGTTCTTC.

The chain employs TRBV28 and TRBJ2-1; D gene unclear. The V gene lost 8 bases and the J gene lost 4 bases, with 12 bases spanning the gap. This CDR3 is 13 amino acids long. Per the germline V gene, CDR1 is MDHEN and CDR2 is SYDVKM. The CDR3 loop reads CASGWTAYNEQFF. The CDR3 DNA sequence: TGTGCCAGCGGGTGGACCGCTTACAATGAGCAGTTCTTC.

The V gene is TRBV3-2, the J gene TRBJ2-3; the DNA was not used to check the table's D call, TRBD2. TRBV3-2 is listed as a pseudogene. This CDR3 region has 17 residues. The CDR3 here is CASSQDLAGTSTDTQYF. CDR3 coding DNA: TGTGCCAGCAGCCAAGACCTAGCGGGTACTAGCACAGATACGCAGTATTTT.

The sample holds many counts of this clonotype. J is TRBJ2-5 and V is TRBV20-1, with 11 positions matching TRBD2. V shed 3 bases and J 5 bases; nucleotides not matched to a gene: 14. This CDR3 comprises 17 residues. CDR1 is DFQATT, CDR2 SNEGSKA, per germline (reference sequence). CDR3 DNA: TGCAGTGCTAGTGAAATGGGACTAGCGGTCGAGGGGGAGACCCAGTACTTC. Translated, it gives CSASEMGLAVEGETQYF.

The gene calls are TRBV5-1 and TRBJ2-7, with TRBD2 matching 7 bases. The CDR3 has 14 residues. Germline V lookup: CDR1 SGHRS, CDR2 YFSETQ. With 4 bases clipped from V and 2 bases from J, the junction kept 6 bases outside the gene matches. CDR3 amino acids: CASSPRGDPYEQYF. The CDR3 DNA sequence: TGCGCCAGCAGCCCCCGGGGGGACCCCTACGAGCAGTACTTC.

This clonotype was found a few times. This chain joins TRBV27 and TRBJ2-3, with TRBD2 matching over 9 bases. V lost 7 bases, J lost 6 bases, and 8 bases stayed unmatched. Germline CDR1 is MNHEY and CDR2 is SMNVEV (reference sequence). The CDR3 extends over 14 amino acids. CDR3 amino acids: CASTFSGRIDTQYF. As DNA, the CDR3 is TGTGCCAGCACCTTCAGCGGGAGGATTGATACGCAGTATTTT.

This clonotype was detected only a few times. V is TRBV9 and J is TRBJ2-1, with 8 bases that match TRBD2. The ends lost 3 bases at V and 2 bases at J; junction bases unmatched: 4. CDR1 is SGDLS, CDR2 YYNGEE, per germline. This CDR3 is built from 15 residues. CDR3 amino acids: CASSASGSPYNEQFF. CDR3 sequence (DNA): TGTGCCAGCAGCGCCAGCGGGAGCCCCTACAATGAGCAGTTCTTC.

This chain links TRBV2 with TRBJ2-5; the D gene could be TRBD1 or TRBD2 (5 bases each). In germline, CDR1 is SNHLY, CDR2 FYNNEI. Trimming stripped 5 bases from V and 0 bases from J, with 10 bases between. CDR3 length: 14 amino acids. This chain's CDR3 is CASSMGRNQETQYF. The DNA for the CDR3 is TGTGCCAGCAGTATGGGACGGAACCAAGAGACCCAGTACTTC.

This clonotype came up a few times. The chain joins TRBV20-1 to TRBJ2-3; D might be TRBD2 (5 bases). V was cut by 0 bases and J by 5 bases, with 12 bases left in between. This CDR3 spans 14 amino acids. Germline V gene data show CDR1 as DFQATT and CDR2 as SNEGSKA (reference sequence). CDR3 in DNA: TGCAGTGCTAGAGATCGGCTAGCCGGAGATACGCAGTATTTT. As protein: CSARDRLAGDTQYF.

CDR3 residues: CASSLVLAGVLQYF. The DNA for the CDR3 is TGTGCCAGCAGCTTAGTTCTAGCGGGAGTGTTGCAGTATTTT. This rearrangement joins TRBV7-9 to TRBJ2-3, with TRBD2 matching over 10 bases. V lost 1 base and J lost 11; bases outside the gene matches: 6. Germline lookup yields CDR1 SEHNR and CDR2 FQNEAQ (reference sequence). This CDR3 contains 14 residues.

The DNA for the CDR3 is TGTGCCTGGAGTACCAACTACGAGCAGTACTTC. This sequence encodes CAWSTNYEQYF. The chain is built from TRBV30 and TRBJ2-7; D unresolved. The CDR3 contains 11 residues. Germline-derived CDR1 and CDR2 are GTSNPN and SVGIG (reference sequence). V shed 2 bases and J shed 3 bases, with 5 bases lying between them.

This clonotype was counted many times. The rearrangement joins TRBV5-1 to TRBJ1-6; tentative D call: TRBD1 (5 bases). CDR3 size: 12 residues. Trimming took off 5 bases at V and 5 bases at J, with 5 bases between the two ends. Looked up from germline, CDR1 is SGHRS and CDR2 is YFSETQ. The CDR3 DNA reads TGCGCCAGCAGGACAGATAATTCACCCCTCCACTTT. Its protein product is CASRTDNSPLHF. The full variable domain, with the rest looked up from reference TRBV5-1 and TRBJ1-6, is KAGVTQTPRYLIKTRGQQVTLSCSPISGHRSVSWYQQTPGQGLQFLFEYFSETQRNKGNFPGRFSGRQFSNSRSEMNVSTLELGDSALYLCASRTDNSPLHFGNGTRLTVT.

This CDR3 is CASSPSGTWEETQYF. In DNA, the CDR3 is TGTGCCAGCAGTCCTAGCGGGACATGGGAGGAGACCCAGTACTTC. This chain connects TRBV28 to TRBJ2-5; 9 nucleotides agree with TRBD2. Looked up from germline, CDR1 is MDHEN and CDR2 is SYDVKM. The CDR3 contains 15 residues. V was clipped by 5 bases and J by 5 bases; unmatched bases: 9.

The rearrangement joins TRBV15 to TRBJ2-5; 8 bases fit TRBD2. The CDR3 covers 15 residues. The V and J ends lost 5 bases and 2 bases, in that order; junction bases with no gene match: 7. From germline, CDR1 is LNHNV and CDR2 YYDKDF (reference sequence). The CDR3 here is CATSPRGGLQETQYF. In nucleotides, the CDR3 is TGTGCCACCAGCCCCCGGGGGGGCCTACAAGAGACCCAGTACTTC.

This clonotype was recorded a few times. The chain links TRBV19 to TRBJ1-4, with TRBD1 matching 9 bases. Trimming took 5 bases from V and 4 from J; bases not matched to a gene: 8. This CDR3 region has 16 residues. Germline CDR1 reads LNHDA; CDR2 reads SQIVND (reference sequence). Written as DNA, the CDR3 is TGTGCCAGTAGTCCTCGGACAGGGGACGTTAATGAAAAACTGTTTTTT. Translation gives CASSPRTGDVNEKLFF.

This clonotype has just a few counts. This chain connects TRBV21-1 to TRBJ2-1; the table assigns TRBD2, which was not confirmed against the DNA. TRBV21-1 is tagged as a pseudogene. CDR3 length equals 15 residues. The CDR3 spells CASSKRDFRAGWQFF. DNA of the CDR3: TGTGCCAGCAGCAAAAGGGACTTCCGTGCAGGTTGGCAGTTCTTC.

CDR3 nucleotide sequence: TGTGCCAGCTGGCAGGGACGAAACTATGGCTACACCTTC. Amino acid sequence: CASWQGRNYGYTF. The chain has TRBV6-2 or TRBV6-3 and TRBJ1-2; D may be TRBD1 (5 bases). The V end was cut by 8 bases, the J end by 2 bases, with 12 bases between. Germline assignment: CDR1 MNHEY and CDR2 SVGEGT. The CDR3 loop spans 13 amino acids.

In this sample, this clonotype turned up many times. This sequence joins TRBV19 and TRBJ2-3; 11 nucleotides line up with TRBD2. Germline-derived CDR1 and CDR2 are LNHDA and SQIVND (reference sequence). Trimming cost V 9 bases and J 1 base; bases outside gene matches: 6. CDR3 length equals 15 residues. CDR3 nucleotide sequence: TGTGCCAGCAATGGACTAGCGGGCGGCACAGATACGCAGTATTTT. Protein sequence: CASNGLAGGTDTQYF.

Only a few counts were recorded for this clonotype. V gene TRBV11-2 combines with J gene TRBJ2-1; TRBD2 agrees at 7 bases. The V and J ends lost 1 base and 4 bases, in that order; junction bases with no gene match: 10. The CDR3 covers 17 residues. Germline V CDR1 and CDR2: SGHAT, FQNNGV. CDR3 amino acids: CASSLASSGHGYNEQFF. As DNA, the CDR3 is TGTGCCAGCAGCTTAGCGTCTAGCGGTCACGGGTACAATGAGCAGTTCTTC.

This clonotype was seen a few times. The chain employs TRBV4-1 and TRBJ1-2, with D unresolved. Between the trimmed V and J ends, which lost 4 bases and 7 bases, there was a span of 13 bases. This CDR3 is built from 13 residues. Germline values: CDR1 MGHRA, CDR2 YSYEKL. CDR3 coding DNA: TGCGCCAGCAGCCCAGCAATAGACGGTGGCTACACCTTC. It specifies CASSPAIDGGYTF.

This clonotype was found many times. The rearrangement joins TRBV7-3 to TRBJ1-1; D is uncertain. The V end lost 5 bases, the J end lost 2 bases, and 12 bases lay between the germline ends. The CDR3 length is 14 residues. CDR1 is SGHTA and CDR2 is FQGTGA in the germline V gene. The CDR3 region has the DNA TGTGCCAGCAGCCTACAAAGCCTTAACACTGAAGCTTTCTTT. This codes for CASSLQSLNTEAFF. The whole variable domain, remainder taken from reference TRBV7-3 and TRBJ1-1, is GAGVSQTPSNKVTEKGKYVELRCDPISGHTALYWYRQSLGQGPEFLIYFQGTGAADDSGLPNDRFFAVRPEGSVSTLKIQRTERGDSAVYLCASSLQSLNTEAFFGQGTRLTVV.

There are many counts of this clonotype. This chain links TRBV2 with TRBJ2-4; no clear D. The CDR3 consists of 11 residues. Germline values: CDR1 SNHLY, CDR2 FYNNEI. V lost 3 bases and J 4 bases, leaving 1 base between the germline ends. This CDR3 reads CASSDKNIQYF. In DNA form, the CDR3 reads TGTGCCAGCAGTGATAAAAACATTCAGTACTTC.

The V and J genes are TRBV5-4 and TRBJ2-2; D gene unclear. Germline CDR1 reads SGHNT; CDR2 reads YYREEE (reference sequence). V shed 0 bases and J shed 5 bases, with 8 bases lying between them. The CDR3 runs 14 residues. The CDR3 region has the DNA TGTGCCAGCAGCTTGGATTTGAGGACCGGGGAGCTGTTTTTT. Residues: CASSLDLRTGELFF.

This clonotype was counted only a few times. The chain employs TRBV6-5 and TRBJ2-5, with 7 bases identical to TRBD2. Germline V gene sequence: CDR1 MNHEY, CDR2 SVGAGI. The trim removed 2 bases at V and 5 bases at J, leaving 5 bases unmatched. CDR3 size: 14 residues. In DNA, the CDR3 is TGTGCCAGCAGTTACGGCGGGAGTATCGAGACCCAGTACTTC. Encoded protein: CASSYGGSIETQYF.

In its sample, this clonotype was seen many times. The V and J genes are TRBV2 and TRBJ2-1; D possibly corresponds to TRBD2 (5 bases). Germline V lookup: CDR1 SNHLY, CDR2 FYNNEI. Trimming took off 8 bases at V and 0 bases at J, with 11 bases between the two ends. The CDR3 has 14 amino acids. In DNA, the CDR3 is TGTGCCAGCGTTAACGAGGGCTCCTACAATGAGCAGTTCTTC. Protein sequence: CASVNEGSYNEQFF.

This clonotype was detected many times. The chain combines TRBV20-1 with TRBJ1-6; no clear D gene. V was shortened by 0 bases and J by 9 bases, with 6 bases between the two germline ends. Looked up from germline, CDR1 is DFQATT and CDR2 is SNEGSKA (reference sequence). This CDR3 has 12 residues. CDR3 residues: CSAREARSPLHF. The CDR3, as DNA: TGCAGTGCTAGAGAGGCCCGTTCACCCCTCCACTTT.

This clonotype was recorded a few times. The chain recombines TRBV2 with TRBJ1-6; D is unresolved. V was pared by 7 bases and J by 0 bases, with 7 bases between. Germline CDR1 is SNHLY and CDR2 is FYNNEI. There are 14 residues in the CDR3. CDR3 amino acids: CASTASSYNSPLHF. The CDR3 DNA sequence: TGTGCCAGCACCGCCAGCTCCTATAATTCACCCCTCCACTTT.